These 8 T cell receptor beta chains came from one sample sequenced in a study of T cells in Graves' hyperthyroidism and ophthalmopathy. TCR beta CDR3 regions were amplified from RNA transcripts. The TCR CDR3 first-round RT-PCR relied on the HTBI primer set. TCRdb passed the multiplex PCR reads through MiXCR, listing each CDR3 protein once. Here the sample spans 550,000 to 650,000 distinct CDR3 sequences, approximately 15% being singletons. Sequenced sample: blood. The origin of the receptors is a woman in her 30s with Graves' hyperthyroidism that later progressed to Graves' ophthalmopathy.

This clonotype was recorded at least ten times. V is TRBV24-1 and J is TRBJ2-1; tentatively, D is TRBD1 or TRBD2 (5 bases each). Germline V CDR1 and CDR2: KGHDR, SFDVKD. V gave up 9 bases and J gave up 5 bases, with 13 bases separating them. This CDR3 has 13 residues. In DNA form, the CDR3 reads TGTGCCACCGGGGGTCAGGGCGACAATGAGCAGTTCTTC. Its translation: CATGGQGDNEQFF.

This chain joins TRBV27 and TRBJ1-5; tentative D call: TRBD1 (6 bases). V was shortened by 8 bases and J by 5 bases, with 19 bases between the two germline ends. There are 15 residues in the CDR3. Germline CDR1 and CDR2: MNHEY and SMNVEV (reference sequence). The CDR3 protein is CASGTGLGPDQPQHF. The CDR3 DNA sequence: TGTGCCAGCGGAACAGGGTTGGGGCCCGATCAGCCCCAGCATTTT.

This clonotype was counted a few times. The rearrangement uses TRBV6-1 and TRBJ2-1; D uncertain. V gave up 6 bases and J gave up 15 bases, with 24 bases separating them. CDR3 length: 14 residues. Germline loops: CDR1 MNHNS, CDR2 SASEGT. The CDR3 loop is CASSPNDETGPGFF. CDR3 DNA: TGTGCCAGCAGCCCAAATGACGAGACTGGACCCGGGTTCTTC.

This clonotype was seen many times. This rearrangement joins TRBV29-1 to TRBJ2-1; 10 positions agree with TRBD2. Germline V lookup: CDR1 SQVTM, CDR2 ANQGSEA. This CDR3 is built from 16 residues. V gave up 2 bases and J gave up 3 bases; unmatched junction bases: 7. CDR3 in amino acids: CSVEPAGTSVYNEQFF. CDR3 DNA sequence: TGCAGCGTTGAACCTGCCGGGACTAGCGTCTACAATGAGCAGTTCTTC.

This clonotype has a count of ten or more. V and J are TRBV30 and TRBJ2-3; tentative D call: TRBD2 (5 bases). CDR1 and CDR2 (germline): GTSNPN, SVGIG (reference sequence). This CDR3 comprises 16 residues. Between the trimmed V and J ends, which lost 5 bases and 5 bases, there was a span of 23 bases. The CDR3 is CAWSLVGGPLVDTQYF. The CDR3 coding sequence is TGTGCCTGGTCACTAGTGGGCGGACCCTTGGTAGATACGCAGTATTTT.

The table lists this clonotype with many counts. The chain couples TRBV20-1 to TRBJ2-1; TRBD2 agrees at 9 bases. CDR1 is DFQATT, CDR2 SNEGSKA, per germline (reference sequence). The CDR3 is made up of 14 amino acids. Losses at the gene ends were 5 bases for V and 6 bases for J; bases not matched to a gene: 8. CDR3 loop: CSASISGRGNEQFF. CDR3 nucleotide sequence: TGCAGTGCTTCAATTAGCGGGAGAGGCAATGAGCAGTTCTTC.

This clonotype came up many times. The gene calls are TRBV24-1 and TRBJ1-5; 8 bases match TRBD1. Per germline, CDR1 KGHDR and CDR2 SFDVKD. The CDR3 is made up of 13 amino acids. V was clipped by 9 bases and J by 4 bases; unmatched bases: 4. The CDR3 protein is CATSGQVNQPQHF. CDR3 sequence (DNA): TGTGCCACCTCGGGACAGGTAAATCAGCCCCAGCATTTT.

This chain connects TRBV6-1 to TRBJ1-2, with TRBD1 as a possible D gene (6 bases). The length of the CDR3 is 16 residues. The V end lost 5 bases, the J end lost 8 bases, and 24 bases lay between the germline ends. Germline lookup yields CDR1 MNHNS and CDR2 SASEGT. The CDR3 DNA reads TGTGCCAGCAGTTTCCGTTTGACATCGGGGGCTGGAGGCTACACCTTC. Its translation: CASSFRLTSGAGGYTF.